This TCR beta chain was obtained from a study of T cells in Graves' hyperthyroidism and ophthalmopathy. The CDR3 consists of 14 residues. Germline V gene data show CDR1 as SGDLS and CDR2 as YYNGEE. V was trimmed by 3 bases and J by 2 bases, leaving 12 bases between them. This clonotype was seen ten or more times. The TCR beta CDR3 regions underwent amplification using RNA transcripts as the source. In the first-round RT-PCR of the TCR CDR3, the HTBI primer set was used. TCRdb reprocessed the multiplex PCR reads with MiXCR, giving one entry per CDR3 protein. The sample lists fewer than 750,000 distinct CDR3 sequences, roughly 46% occurring once.

What was sequenced was peripheral blood or thyroid tissue (not recorded which). V and J are TRBV9 and TRBJ2-7; TRBD2 is a possible D gene (6 bases). The sequence came from a young woman with Graves' hyperthyroidism. The CDR3 bases are TGTGCCAGCAGCGAAGCGGGCTCTACCTACGAGCAGTACTTC. Translated, it gives CASSEAGSTYEQYF.